The 4 T cell receptor beta chains listed next were all sequenced from one sample in a study of cytomegalovirus exposure and HLA in healthy donors (dated by TCRdb to between 2016 and 2019). The library came from the immunoSEQ multiplex PCR assay. A mixture of 60 forward primers for TCR Vbeta segments and 13 reverse primers for TCR Jbeta segments was used in the multiplex PCR. The table comes from immuneACCESS by way of TCRdb, which keeps in-frame sequences with V and J called. Part of the clones is missing from these tables; in studies checked, under half for an unresolved V gene and the rest for unknown reasons. The sample includes over 150,000 clones, with 80% observed a single time. Of the sample, under 7.5% is held by the ten largest clones. Sequenced sample: PBMCs. Receptor source: a man between 25 and 39 years old in good health and CMV-seropositive.

This clone was picked up a small number of times. V gene TRBV5-1 combines with J gene TRBJ1-2; D gene ambiguous. This CDR3 region has 13 residues. V was pared by 0 bases and J by 3 bases, with 6 bases between. Germline-derived CDR1 and CDR2 are SGHRS and YFSETQ. CDR3 in DNA: TGCGCCAGCAGCTTGGAGAGGGACTATGGCTACACCTTC. It is translated as CASSLERDYGYTF.

The V gene is TRBV5-1, the J gene TRBJ2-1, with TRBD2 identical over 10 bases. The CDR3 is 19 residues long. Germline V CDR1 and CDR2: SGHRS, YFSETQ. V lost 3 bases, J lost 1 base, and 13 bases stayed unmatched. CDR3 sequence (DNA): TGCGCCAGCAGCTGGACTAGCGGTGGGAGGGCGGGATCCTACAATGAGCAGTTCTTC. This codes for CASSWTSGGRAGSYNEQFF.

The rearrangement joins TRBV7-9 to TRBJ2-5; 13 bases are a match to TRBD2. The CDR3 covers 19 residues. Germline V gene lookup returns CDR1 SEHNR and CDR2 FQNEAQ (reference sequence). V lost 5 bases and J lost 1; bases outside the gene matches: 13. CDR3 sequence reads: CASSRKWGGTSGIQETQYF. CDR3 DNA sequence: TGTGCCAGCAGCCGGAAATGGGGAGGGACTAGCGGGATCCAAGAGACCCAGTACTTC.

The chain combines TRBV27 with TRBJ1-1; 9 nucleotides align to TRBD1. The CDR3 is 16 residues long. CDR1 is MNHEY, CDR2 SMNVEV, per germline (reference sequence). V lost 7 bases to trimming and J lost 7 bases; unmatched junction nucleotides: 16. The CDR3 loop is CASTPGQGLLGGEAFF. For the CDR3, the DNA is TGTGCCAGCACCCCGGGACAGGGTCTGTTAGGGGGTGAAGCTTTCTTT.